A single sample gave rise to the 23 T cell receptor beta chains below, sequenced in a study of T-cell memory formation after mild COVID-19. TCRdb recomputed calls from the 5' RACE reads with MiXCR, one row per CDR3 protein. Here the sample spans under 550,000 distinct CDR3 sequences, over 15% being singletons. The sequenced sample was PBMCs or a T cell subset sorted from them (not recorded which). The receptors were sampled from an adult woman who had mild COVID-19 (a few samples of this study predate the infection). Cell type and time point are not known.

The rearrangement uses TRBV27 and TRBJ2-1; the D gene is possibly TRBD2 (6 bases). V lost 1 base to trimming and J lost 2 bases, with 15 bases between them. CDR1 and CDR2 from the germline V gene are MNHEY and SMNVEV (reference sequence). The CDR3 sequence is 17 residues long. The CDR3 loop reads CASSLLGGNLAYNEQFF. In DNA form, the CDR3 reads TGTGCCAGCAGTTTATTGGGCGGGAACCTCGCCTACAATGAGCAGTTCTTC.

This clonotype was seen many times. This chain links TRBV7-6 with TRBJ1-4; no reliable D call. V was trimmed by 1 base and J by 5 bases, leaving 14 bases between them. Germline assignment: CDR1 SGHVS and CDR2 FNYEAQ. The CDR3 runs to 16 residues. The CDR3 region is CASSLVSGQANEKLFF. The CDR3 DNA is TGTGCCAGCAGCTTAGTATCGGGCCAGGCAAATGAAAAACTGTTTTTT.

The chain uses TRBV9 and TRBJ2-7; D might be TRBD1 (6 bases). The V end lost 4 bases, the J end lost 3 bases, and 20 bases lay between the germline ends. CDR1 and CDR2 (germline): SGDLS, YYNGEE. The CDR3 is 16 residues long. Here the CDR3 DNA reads TGTGCCAGCAGCCCTGAAATGAGACAGGTCAACTACGAGCAGTACTTC. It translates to CASSPEMRQVNYEQYF.

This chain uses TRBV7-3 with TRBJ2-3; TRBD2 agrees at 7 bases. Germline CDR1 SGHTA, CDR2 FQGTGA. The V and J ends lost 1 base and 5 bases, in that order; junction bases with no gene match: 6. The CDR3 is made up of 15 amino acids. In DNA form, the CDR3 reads TGTGCCAGCAGCTTAAACGGCGGGAGCGGAGATACGCAGTATTTT. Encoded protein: CASSLNGGSGDTQYF.

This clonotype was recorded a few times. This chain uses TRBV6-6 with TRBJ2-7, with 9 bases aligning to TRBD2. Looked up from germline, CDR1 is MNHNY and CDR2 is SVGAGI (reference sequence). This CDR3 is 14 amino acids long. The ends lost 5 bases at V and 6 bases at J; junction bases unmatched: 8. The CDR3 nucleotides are TGTGCCAGCAGTCCCGGGACTAGCTTCACCGAGCAGTACTTC. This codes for CASSPGTSFTEQYF.

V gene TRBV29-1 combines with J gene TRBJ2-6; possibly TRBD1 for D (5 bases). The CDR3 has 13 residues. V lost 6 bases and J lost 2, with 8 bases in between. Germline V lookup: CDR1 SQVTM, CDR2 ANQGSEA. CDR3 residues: CSVGPPGANVLTF. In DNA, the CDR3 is TGCAGCGTGGGGCCCCCTGGGGCCAACGTCCTGACTTTC.

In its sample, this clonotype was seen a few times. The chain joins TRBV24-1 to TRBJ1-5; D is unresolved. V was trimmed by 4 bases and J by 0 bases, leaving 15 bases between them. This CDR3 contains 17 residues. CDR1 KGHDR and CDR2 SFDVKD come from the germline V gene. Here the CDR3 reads CATSDPQDENSNQPQHF. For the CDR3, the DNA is TGTGCCACCAGTGACCCTCAGGACGAAAATAGCAATCAGCCCCAGCATTTT.

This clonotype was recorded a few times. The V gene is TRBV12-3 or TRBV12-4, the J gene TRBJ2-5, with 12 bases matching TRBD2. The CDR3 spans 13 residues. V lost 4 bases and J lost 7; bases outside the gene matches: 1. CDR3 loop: CASSSTSGGTQYF. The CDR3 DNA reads TGTGCCAGCAGTTCGACTAGCGGGGGGACCCAGTACTTC.

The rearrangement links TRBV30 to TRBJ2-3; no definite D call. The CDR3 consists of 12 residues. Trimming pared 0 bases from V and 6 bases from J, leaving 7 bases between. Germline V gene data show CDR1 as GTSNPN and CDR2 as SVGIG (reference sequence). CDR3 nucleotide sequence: TGTGCCTGGAGTGTACTTCTGGATACGCAGTATTTT. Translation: CAWSVLLDTQYF.

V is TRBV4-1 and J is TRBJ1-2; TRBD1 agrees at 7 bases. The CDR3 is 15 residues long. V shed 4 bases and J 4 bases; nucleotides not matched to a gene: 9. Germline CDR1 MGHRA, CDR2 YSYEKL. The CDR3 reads CASSLEQGIGYGYTF. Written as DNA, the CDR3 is TGCGCCAGCAGCCTAGAACAGGGGATTGGCTATGGCTACACCTTC.

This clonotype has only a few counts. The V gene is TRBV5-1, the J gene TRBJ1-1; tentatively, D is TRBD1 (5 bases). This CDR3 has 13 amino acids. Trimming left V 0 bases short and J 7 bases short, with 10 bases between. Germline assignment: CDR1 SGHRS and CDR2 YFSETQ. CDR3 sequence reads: CASSLAKGVEAFF. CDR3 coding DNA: TGCGCCAGCAGCTTGGCGAAAGGGGTTGAAGCTTTCTTT. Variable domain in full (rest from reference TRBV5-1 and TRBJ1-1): KAGVTQTPRYLIKTRGQQVTLSCSPISGHRSVSWYQQTPGQGLQFLFEYFSETQRNKGNFPGRFSGRQFSNSRSEMNVSTLELGDSALYLCASSLAKGVEAFFGQGTRLTVV.

DNA of the CDR3: TGTGCCAGCAGCATGGGGCCGGGACAGACGTATAGCAATCAGCCCCAGCATTTT. Protein: CASSMGPGQTYSNQPQHF. The chain combines TRBV21-1 with TRBJ1-5; no DNA check was done on the table's D call, TRBD1. TRBV21-1 is labeled a pseudogene. The CDR3 loop spans 18 amino acids.

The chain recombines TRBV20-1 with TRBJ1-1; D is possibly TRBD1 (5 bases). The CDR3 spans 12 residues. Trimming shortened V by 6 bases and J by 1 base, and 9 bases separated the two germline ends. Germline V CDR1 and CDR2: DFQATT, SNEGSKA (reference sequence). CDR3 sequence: CSAPRGNTEAFF. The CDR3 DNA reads TGCAGTGCCCCAAGGGGGAACACTGAAGCTTTCTTT.

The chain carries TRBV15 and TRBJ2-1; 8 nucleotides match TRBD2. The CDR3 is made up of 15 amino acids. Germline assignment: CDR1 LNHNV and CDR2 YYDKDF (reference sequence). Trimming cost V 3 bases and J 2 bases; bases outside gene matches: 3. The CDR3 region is CATSRRAGAYNEQFF. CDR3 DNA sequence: TGTGCCACCAGCAGGAGAGCGGGAGCCTACAATGAGCAGTTCTTC.

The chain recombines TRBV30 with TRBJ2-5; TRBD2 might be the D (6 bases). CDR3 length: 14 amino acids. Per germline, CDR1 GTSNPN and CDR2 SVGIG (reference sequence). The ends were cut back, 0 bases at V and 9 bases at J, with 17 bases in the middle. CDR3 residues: CAWSVGGQRRAQYF. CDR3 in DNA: TGTGCCTGGAGTGTAGGCGGGCAGAGGAGGGCCCAGTACTTC.

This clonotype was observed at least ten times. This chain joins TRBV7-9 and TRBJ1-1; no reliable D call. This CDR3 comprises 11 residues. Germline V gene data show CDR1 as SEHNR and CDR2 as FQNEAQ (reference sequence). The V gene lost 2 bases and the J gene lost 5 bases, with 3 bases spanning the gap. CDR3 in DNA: TGTGCCAGCAGCTTAAAAACTGAAGCTTTCTTT. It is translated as CASSLKTEAFF.

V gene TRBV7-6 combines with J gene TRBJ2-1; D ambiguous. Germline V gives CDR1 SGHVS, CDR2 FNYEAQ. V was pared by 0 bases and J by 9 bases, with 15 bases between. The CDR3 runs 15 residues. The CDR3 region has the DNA TGTGCCAGCAGCTTAGCGCTAGGGCCGGGTTCTGAGCAGTTCTTC. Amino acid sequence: CASSLALGPGSEQFF.

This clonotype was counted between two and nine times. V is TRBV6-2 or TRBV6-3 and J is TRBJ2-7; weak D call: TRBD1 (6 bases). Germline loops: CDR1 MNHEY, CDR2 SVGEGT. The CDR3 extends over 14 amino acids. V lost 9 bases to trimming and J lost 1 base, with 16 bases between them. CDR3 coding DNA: TGTGCCAGTTGGAAGGGCGACAGGTCCTACGAGCAGTACTTC. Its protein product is CASWKGDRSYEQYF.

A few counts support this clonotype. In DNA, the CDR3 is TGTGCCAGCAGCCAAGATTCATCATGGTATGGCTACACCTTC. The encoded protein is CASSQDSSWYGYTF. The chain combines TRBV14 with TRBJ1-2; D ambiguous. Trimming removed 0 bases at V and 5 bases at J, with 10 bases between. This CDR3 comprises 14 residues. Germline lookup yields CDR1 SGHDN and CDR2 FVKESK.

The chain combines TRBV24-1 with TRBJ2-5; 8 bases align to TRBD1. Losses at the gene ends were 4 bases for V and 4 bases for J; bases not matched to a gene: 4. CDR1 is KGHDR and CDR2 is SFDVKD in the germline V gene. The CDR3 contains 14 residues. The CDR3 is CATSDTGTGETQYF. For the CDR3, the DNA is TGTGCCACCAGTGACACTGGGACAGGAGAGACCCAGTACTTC.

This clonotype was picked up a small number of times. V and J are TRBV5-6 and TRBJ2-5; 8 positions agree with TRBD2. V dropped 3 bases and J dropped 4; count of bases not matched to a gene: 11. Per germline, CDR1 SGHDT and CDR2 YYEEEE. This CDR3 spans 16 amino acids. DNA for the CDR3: TGTGCCAGCAGCTCATTTAGCGGGGCTGTCCCAGAGACCCAGTACTTC. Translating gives CASSSFSGAVPETQYF.

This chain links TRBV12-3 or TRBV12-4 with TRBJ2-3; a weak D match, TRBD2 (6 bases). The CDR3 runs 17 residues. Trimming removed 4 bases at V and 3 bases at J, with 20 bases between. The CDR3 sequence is CASSSQRVGLGTDTQYF. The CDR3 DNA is TGTGCCAGCAGTTCACAGCGGGTAGGACTCGGGACAGATACGCAGTATTTT.

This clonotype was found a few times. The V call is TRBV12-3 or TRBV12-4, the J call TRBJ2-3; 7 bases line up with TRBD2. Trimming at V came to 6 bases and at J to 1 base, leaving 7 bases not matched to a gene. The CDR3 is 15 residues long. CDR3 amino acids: CASSTQAGGTDTQYF. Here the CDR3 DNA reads TGTGCCAGCAGCACACAGGCGGGGGGCACAGATACGCAGTATTTT.